One and the same sample provided the 8 T cell receptor beta chains below, sequenced in a study of T cell repertoires in cytomegalovirus infection. No antigen has been identified for these receptors. TCRdb re-analysed the reads in MiXCR, keeping a single row per CDR3 protein. The profile shows about a million distinct CDR3 sequences, approximately 32% of them singletons. The specimen was cultured CD8+ T cells from PBMCs, collected from culture after CMV antigen stimulation. These receptors came from a human donor in good health (CMV status not recorded). Some clones in this sample may be carry-over from other donors' samples.

This clonotype was observed a handful of times. The chain uses TRBV7-8 and TRBJ1-1; D may be TRBD1 (6 bases). This CDR3 spans 15 amino acids. Germline CDR1 is SGHVS and CDR2 is FQNEAQ. Between the trimmed V and J ends, which lost 1 base and 4 bases, there was a span of 13 bases. DNA for the CDR3: TGTGCCAGCAGCTTAGTCGCGGGGGCGAGCACTGAAGCTTTCTTT. This sequence encodes CASSLVAGASTEAFF.

This clonotype was seen ten or more times. J is TRBJ2-2 and V is TRBV7-6; D is possibly TRBD1 (5 bases). Deletions cut 6 bases from V and 5 bases from J, with 16 bases between. The germline CDR1 and CDR2 sequences are SGHVS and FNYEAQ. CDR3 length: 15 residues. The CDR3 region has the DNA TGTGCCAGCAGGGAGAGACAGCTTAGGACCGGGGAGCTGTTTTTT. Residues: CASRERQLRTGELFF.

The chain links TRBV4-2 to TRBJ1-1; no definite D call. The germline gives CDR1 LGHNA, CDR2 YNFKEQ. The CDR3 contains 16 residues. Trimming removed 6 bases at V and 1 base at J, with 18 bases between. The CDR3 loop reads CASRQARYHPNTEAFF. The CDR3 nucleotides are TGTGCCAGCAGGCAGGCCCGCTATCATCCGAACACTGAAGCTTTCTTT.

The V gene is TRBV10-3, the J gene TRBJ2-7, with D possibly called TRBD1 or TRBD2 (5 bases each). Trimming left V 7 bases short and J 2 bases short, with 21 bases between. Germline CDR1 reads ENHRY; CDR2 reads SYGVKD. The CDR3 contains 16 residues. CDR3 DNA: TGTGCCATCACCAACTTCCTACCGGGGCCGGCCTACGAGCAGTACTTC. Protein product: CAITNFLPGPAYEQYF.

The V call is TRBV6-1, the J call TRBJ1-1; D may be TRBD1 (6 bases). CDR3 length equals 16 residues. Trimming took off 8 bases at V and 0 bases at J, with 19 bases between the two ends. Germline V gene lookup returns CDR1 MNHNS and CDR2 SASEGT. Here the CDR3 DNA reads TGTGCCAGCCGCGTGGGGATTTCAGGGGTGAACACTGAAGCTTTCTTT. Its translation: CASRVGISGVNTEAFF.

This clonotype was seen ten or more times. CDR3 sequence reads: CASSFRGRETQYF. CDR3 nucleotides: TGTGCCAGCAGCTTCCGGGGGAGAGAGACCCAGTACTTC. The chain links TRBV7-9 to TRBJ2-5; perhaps TRBD2 as D (6 bases). V lost 3 bases and J 4 bases, leaving 9 bases between the germline ends. The CDR3 is 13 amino acids. CDR1 is SEHNR, CDR2 FQNEAQ, per germline (reference sequence).

This clonotype was detected many times. The CDR3 nucleotides are TGTGCCAGCAGCAGGACCAATGAGCAGTTCTTC. Residues: CASSRTNEQFF. The chain combines TRBV28 with TRBJ2-1; D gene ambiguous. V dropped 6 bases and J dropped 6 bases, with 6 bases sitting between them. In germline, CDR1 is MDHEN, CDR2 SYDVKM. The CDR3 has 11 amino acids. The whole variable domain, remainder taken from reference TRBV28 and TRBJ2-1, is DVKVTQSSRYLVKRTGEKVFLECVQDMDHENMFWYRQDPGLGLRLIYFSYDVKMKEKGDIPEGYSVSREKKERFSLILESASTNQTSMYLCASSRTNEQFFGPGTRLTVL.

This clonotype was detected many times. This chain joins TRBV28 and TRBJ2-6; D not resolved. CDR3 length equals 16 residues. The germline V and J ends were trimmed by 0 bases and 0 bases, with 6 bases remaining between them. From germline, CDR1 is MDHEN and CDR2 SYDVKM. The CDR3 DNA reads TGTGCCAGCAGTTTATGGGGGTCCTCTGGGGCCAACGTCCTGACTTTC. The encoded protein is CASSLWGSSGANVLTF.